What follows are 2 T cell receptor beta chains derived from one specimen sequenced in a study of T cell repertoires in cytomegalovirus infection. No cognate antigen is known for these TCRs. A single record per CDR3 protein comes from TCRdb applying MiXCR to the reads. In the table there are under 450,000 distinct CDR3 sequences, about 32% of which are singletons. The input for sequencing was cultured PBMCs, taken from culture after CMV antigen stimulation. The source is a human donor in good health (CMV status not recorded). Some clones in this sample may be carry-over from other donors' samples.

The chain links TRBV5-1 to TRBJ2-1, with 8 bases matching TRBD1. The CDR3 totals 14 residues. From germline, CDR1 is SGHRS and CDR2 YFSETQ. The V and J ends lost 0 bases and 7 bases, in that order; junction bases with no gene match: 3. CDR3 residues: CASSLGYRGNEQFF. CDR3 DNA sequence: TGCGCCAGCAGCTTGGGGTACAGGGGGAATGAGCAGTTCTTC. The full variable domain, with the rest looked up from reference TRBV5-1 and TRBJ2-1, is KAGVTQTPRYLIKTRGQQVTLSCSPISGHRSVSWYQQTPGQGLQFLFEYFSETQRNKGNFPGRFSGRQFSNSRSEMNVSTLELGDSALYLCASSLGYRGNEQFFGPGTRLTVL.

The CDR3 nucleotides are TGTGCCAGCAGCTCACTACTGTTCTCCTACAATGAGCAGTTCTTC. This encodes CASSSLLFSYNEQFF. The V and J genes are TRBV7-9 and TRBJ2-1; no reliable D call. The germline V and J ends were trimmed by 4 bases and 0 bases, with 10 bases remaining between them. This CDR3 has 15 amino acids. Germline CDR1 and CDR2: SEHNR and FQNEAQ (reference sequence).